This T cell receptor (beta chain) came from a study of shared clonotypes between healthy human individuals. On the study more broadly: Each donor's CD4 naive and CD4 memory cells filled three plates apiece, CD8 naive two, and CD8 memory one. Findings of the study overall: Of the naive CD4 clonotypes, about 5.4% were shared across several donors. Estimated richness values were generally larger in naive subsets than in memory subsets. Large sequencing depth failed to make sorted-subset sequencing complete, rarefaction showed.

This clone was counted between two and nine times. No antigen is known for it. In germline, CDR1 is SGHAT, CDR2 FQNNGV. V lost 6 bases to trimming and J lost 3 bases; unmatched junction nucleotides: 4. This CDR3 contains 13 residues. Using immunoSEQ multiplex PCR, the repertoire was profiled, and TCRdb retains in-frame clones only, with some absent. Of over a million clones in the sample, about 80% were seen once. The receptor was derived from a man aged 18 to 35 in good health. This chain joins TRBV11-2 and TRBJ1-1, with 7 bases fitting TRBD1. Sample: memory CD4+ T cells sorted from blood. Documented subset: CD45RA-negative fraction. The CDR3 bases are TGTGCCAGCAGTTCCGACAGGGACACTGAAGCTTTCTTT. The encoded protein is CASSSDRDTEAFF.